The rows below give T cell receptor beta chains drawn from one sample of a study of T cells in Graves' hyperthyroidism and ophthalmopathy. Using its own MiXCR run on the multiplex PCR reads, TCRdb lists one record per CDR3 protein. The repertoire holds 330,000 or so distinct CDR3 sequences, less than 20% seen once, with roughly 15% in the top ten. Sequencing was performed on blood. The receptors derive from a woman in her forties with Graves' ophthalmopathy. Both conserved end residues are part of each CDR3. D genes are given only for firm matches. Size tells how often a clone was seen (once, few, many) or the class of an expanded clone, and some rows leave it out.

v_call	j_call	d_call	clone_size	cdr3_nt	cdr3_aa
TRBV5-1	TRBJ1-1	.	many	TGCGCCAGCAGCAGCAGGGAGAGGGGTGAAGCTTTCTTT	CASSSRERGEAFF
TRBV15	TRBJ2-5	.	few	TGTGCCACCAGCAGTACTGGGGGGGAGACCCAGTACTTC	CATSSTGGETQYF
TRBV20-1	TRBJ1-2	.	many	TGCAGTGCTCAGACATCTAACTATGGCTACACCTTC	CSAQTSNYGYTF
TRBV4-3	TRBJ2-3	.	few	TGCGCCAGCAGCCAACGACCAGGGCGGACAGATACGCAGTATTTT	CASSQRPGRTDTQYF
TRBV7-6	TRBJ2-7	TRBD1	.	TGTGCCAGCAGCCTGGGGACAGGGGGCGAGTACGAGCAGTACTTC	CASSLGTGGEYEQYF
TRBV25-1	TRBJ2-6	.	many	TGTGCCAGCAGTGGTTCCCGGTCTGGGGCCAACGTCCTGACTTTC	CASSGSRSGANVLTF
TRBV11-2	TRBJ2-7	TRBD2	many	TGTGCCAGCAGCCTGTCGGGGCGGGAGGGCCTCCGGCACTTC	CASSLSGREGLRHF
TRBV30	TRBJ2-6	.	.	TGTGCCTGGGCAGGGTCTGGGGCCAACGTCCTGACTTTC	CAWAGSGANVLTF
TRBV18	TRBJ2-6	.	few	TGTGCCAGCTCACCATACAGGGAAGTCTCTGGGGCCAACGTCCTGACTTTC	CASSPYREVSGANVLTF
TRBV29-1	TRBJ1-5	.	many	TGCAGCAGCAGGATAAGCAATCAGCCCCAGCATTTT	CSSRISNQPQHF
TRBV5-1	TRBJ1-1	.	many	TGCGCCAGCAGCCGGTCGGGCGGTTCGGGCACTGAAGCTTTCTTT	CASSRSGGSGTEAFF
TRBV10-3	TRBJ1-5	.	many	TGTGCCATCAGTGAGGGGGGTTCTAATCAGCCCCAGCATTTT	CAISEGGSNQPQHF
TRBV15	TRBJ1-5	.	many	TGTGCCACCAGCAGGGACGGACCTATATCCTCCCAGCCCCAGCATTTT	CATSRDGPISSQPQHF
TRBV5-1	TRBJ1-1	TRBD1	.	TGCGCCAGCAGCTACACAGGGGGCCCCACTGAAGCTTTCTTT	CASSYTGGPTEAFF
TRBV7-9	TRBJ2-7	.	many	TGTGCCAGCAGCTCCAGGGCCTCCCCCGCCTTACACGAGCAGTACTTC	CASSSRASPALHEQYF
TRBV6-2/TRBV6-3	TRBJ2-7	.	few	TGTGCCAGCAGTCTAGCAGAGTACGAGCAGTACTTC	CASSLAEYEQYF
TRBV28	TRBJ2-7	.	many	TGTGCCAGCAGTTCATTCCTCCAGCGGAGCTCCTACGAGCAGTACTTC	CASSSFLQRSSYEQYF
TRBV3-1	TRBJ1-2	TRBD1	many	TGTGCCAGCAGCCATAGTACAGGGGATCGTGGCTACACCTTC	CASSHSTGDRGYTF
TRBV29-1	TRBJ1-2	.	many	TGCAGCGTTGAAGGTCGGCAGCTTAACTATGGCTACACCTTC	CSVEGRQLNYGYTF
TRBV30	TRBJ2-7	.	many	TGTGCCTGGGGGAGCTACGAGCAGTACTTC	CAWGSYEQYF
TRBV29-1	TRBJ2-7	.	many	TGCAGCGTTGAAGGTGCAACTAGCAGTTACGAGCAGTACTTC	CSVEGATSSYEQYF
TRBV4-1	TRBJ2-7	.	.	TGCGCCAGCAGCTACCGGGACACCGTTCCCTACGAGCAGTACTTC	CASSYRDTVPYEQYF